Described below is a single T cell receptor beta chain sequence and its context. Its antigen remains undetermined. Base qualities are missing; no much larger clone stands one base away. The data were taken from a study of cytomegalovirus exposure and HLA in healthy donors (dated by TCRdb to about 2017). In terms of the full investigation: An earlier analysis of 550 to 700 of the donors reported 250 to 350 Gb of sequence data and 100 million to 130 million unique TCR beta sequences from 150 million to 200 million T cells. In the later analysis, no new phenotypic data were used to find candidate immune exposures; instead, reliance was placed on TCR beta sequences and their occurrence across donors. The study aimed to test whether signatures of past pathogen exposure could be identified by cataloging public T cell receptors. The genetic ancestry cluster associated with self-reported Caucasian donors included 65% to 90% of the 350 to 500 genotyped donors. An earlier analysis of about 620 of the donors applied high-throughput TCR beta sequencing to assess whether each TCR beta V gene segment acted as functional or pseudogenic. Using immunosequencing, the study profiled T cell repertoires from approximately 700 subjects and related those repertoires to cytomegalovirus serostatus. Both class I and class II loci were covered by HLA typing, at four-digit resolution. About 5 DR-DQ haplotypes were handled as single units for association and clustering, since linkage in the cohort was strong. A later analysis re-examined previously published TCR beta repertoires from about 700 donors and added high-resolution HLA genotyping to investigate patterns of TCR occurrence. The study combined high-throughput TCR immunosequencing, statistical association of individual TCRs with disease status, and machine learning to predict cytomegalovirus infection status. Genome-wide SNP genotypes for about 65% of the 666 donors were used in a later genetic analysis, which treated that subset as a discovery cohort. The number of donors typed differed by locus, with about 629-630 for A, B, C, DRB1 and DQB1, roughly 550 for DQA1, 600 to 610 for DPA1, and over 400 for DPB1. On average, over 200,000 unique TCR beta nucleotide sequences were sequenced per donor among 398 genotyped donors of the cohort, with 15% to 20% of those sequences being non-productive. An early release that covered about 600 HLA-typed donors contained around 300 gigabases of sequencing data and around 80 million unique TCR sequences. All discovery cohort repertoires had been generated using a single sequencing platform. Donor age, sex, ethnicity and CMV serostatus were compiled alongside the repertoire data. In addition to the first cohort of around 670 subjects, a separate validation cohort of 120 different subjects was used.

The cohort was made up of approximately 670 healthy bone marrow donors. Cohort members were all nominally healthy when sampled, although unrecorded immune exposures were likely present. The donor was CMV seropositive and was included in the group of 290 or so seropositive cohort members. A peripheral blood sample was collected from each donor, and TCR beta sequencing was performed on peripheral blood mononuclear cells. Genomic DNA was extracted from the blood cell samples with the Qiagen DNeasy Blood Extraction Kit. Receptor libraries were prepared by the immunoSEQ multiplex PCR assay. The multiplex PCR relied on a mix of 60 forward primers for TCR Vbeta segments and 13 reverse primers for TCR Jbeta segments. The CDR3 region of rearranged TCR beta genes was amplified from genomic DNA with a multiplex PCR assay. The Illumina HiSeq System was used to sequence the amplified TCR beta libraries as 87-base-pair reads. The authors' analysis ran thus. Across the roughly 640 repertoires, a later analysis counted 60 million to 90 million unique TCR beta chains, around 11 million of which were shared by at least two donors. A nearest-neighbor algorithm error-corrected the raw reads and collapsed the reads into unique sequences, merging closely related sequences to remove PCR and sequencing errors. To assign V, D and J gene segments, CDR3 sequences were aligned to IMGT reference sequences. For a sequence to be retained, a match of at least six nucleotides was required to both a V gene segment and a J gene segment. A rearrangement counted as productive if the CDR3 had no stop codons and remained in frame with V and J, and every other rearrangement counted as non-productive. CDR3 was defined according to IMGT convention as the region running from the second conserved V-encoded cysteine to the conserved J-encoded phenylalanine. The earlier analysis of 500 to 750 of the donors excluded any sequence lacking an unambiguous match to a single V gene segment. In an earlier analysis of 587 of the donors, a V segment was called functional when productive rearrangements were above 56.7%, and segregating when the standard deviation between donors exceeded 5%. A statistical classification framework was developed to diagnose cytomegalovirus status using the catalog of TCR beta chain sequences. In a later analysis, TCR nucleotide sequences were compared against IMGT/GENE-DB human TR gene sequences so that V and J genes could be assigned. In a later analysis, CDR3 sequences and most-parsimonious VDJ recombination scenarios were assigned using the TCRdist pipeline. A later analysis defined each TCR beta chain by its CDR3 amino acid sequence plus V-gene family, and excluded reads lacking a unique V-gene family. To address suspected cross-contamination and a sequencing artifact, a later analysis removed a few hundred highly shared, low-generation-probability nucleotide sequences. A later analysis calculated a clonal expansion index for each public chain from normalized within-repertoire ranks of inferred template counts. In a later analysis, generation probabilities were computed using a VDJ recombination model fitted to out-of-frame rearrangements, and the results were checked against IGoR. Hypergeometric tests were used in a later analysis to score TCR-TCR, TCR-HLA and TCR-CMV co-occurrence, with a repertoire-size bias correction applied to the TCR pairs. False discovery rates were estimated in a later analysis by permuting HLA or CMV assignments 20 times. A later analysis grouped co-occurring TCRs with DBSCAN, adding TCRdist sequence similarity when clustering within HLA-allele-positive subsets. Repertoires with fewer than 30,000 or more than 120,000 public chains, plus five repertoires with anomalous nucleotide sharing, were excluded from co-occurrence clustering. In its TCRdb copy, this immuneACCESS table keeps in-frame sequences only and misses some clones. Where compared with another copy, unresolved V genes explain less than half of these, and the others have no known cause. V and J calls and clone size come straight from that table; D and trimming were deduced from the DNA. This sample holds around 160,000 clones; roughly 80% were observed only once. Around 6.7% of the sample rests with the top ten.

Overall results and qualifications from the work: Linkage disequilibrium might explain the correlated functional status among segregating V segments, but an unknown experimental factor could not be ruled out. Because counts were too low, some 17 rarely observed V segments, including chromosome 9 orphons, were left out of the earlier analysis of roughly 600 of the donors. In an earlier analysis of some 640 of the donors, most TCR beta V segments were observed in productive rearrangements about 87% or about 30% of the time, broadly matching IMGT annotations. A later analysis reported that several top co-occurrence clusters appeared linked to parvovirus B19, influenza, CMV and Epstein-Barr virus. Sequencing depth was assumed to be roughly uniform across donors in the presence/absence analyses, though that assumption may not hold. Because HLA typing was missing for some donors at each locus, association tests included only the typed subset. Because the 87-base-pair reads could not distinguish some IMGT-functional V segments, including TRBV6-2 and TRBV6-3, those segments were excluded. In the study, 150 to 200 TCR beta chains were listed as associated with cytomegalovirus. In both the original and validation cohorts, the classifier was reported to diagnose cytomegalovirus status with high specificity and sensitivity. Most TCR sequences were observed very rarely across donors, whereas some public TCRs were present in many individuals. The cohort was sequenced for TCR beta chains only, and without alpha or paired-chain data the features that could be detected were limited. Compared with equally common non-associated chains, HLA-associated TCR beta chains in a later analysis were more clonally expanded and had lower generation probabilities. V-gene and J-gene trimming of TCR beta chains was associated with a missense DCLRE1C variant in a later genetic analysis, and the association was replicated in an independent cohort. The authors suggested that the approach could potentially be generalized to other disease states and immunological phenotypes. In a later analysis, TCR association rates were found to vary across HLA loci, with the most associated TCRs seen for DRB1 alleles and the fewest for HLA-C alleles. When HLA alleles, especially DR and DQ, strongly co-occurred, TCR associations were difficult to assign to individual alleles. Specific HLA alleles were associated with 15,000 to 20,000 TCR beta sequences at a false discovery rate of 0.05 in a later analysis. According to a later analysis, most CMV-associated TCR beta chains appeared to be HLA-restricted, and the HLA associations seemed to be driven largely by CMV exposure. In vitro tests confirmed that a few of the cytomegalovirus-associated TCR beta chains recognize cytomegalovirus antigens. CMV serostatus was the only immune exposure information available for the cohort. According to a later genetic analysis, donors in an Asian-associated ancestry cluster had fewer N-insertions in productive TCRs than the approximately 710-donor mean. A further reported finding was that TCR beta sequences accurately predicted the HLA-A and HLA-B alleles for most subjects in the first cohort. A group of highly shared sequence variants was considered likely to be a technical artifact of the sequencing pipeline.

From the cysteine through the phenylalanine, the CDR3 covers 14 amino acids. The read is trimmed to its CDR3 DNA, 42 bases read in frame from base 1. Clipping removes 5 bases from V and 9 bases from J, with 7 as the unmatched junction base count. The germline V gene supplies CDR1 SGHTA and CDR2 FQGNSA. The TCR comes from a woman in her thirties or forties in good health and CMV-seropositive. Sequenced material: PBMCs. The chain is assembled from TRBV7-2 and TRBJ2-5; 12 central bases correspond to TRBD2. For the CDR3, the sequence is CASSPTSGGGPQYF. The nucleotide sequence is TGTGCCAGCAGCCCGACTAGCGGGGGAGGACCCCAGTACTTC.